The next 8 T cell receptor beta chains were all read from a single sample in a study of PD-1 blockade in mismatch repair-deficient tumors. TCRdb keeps only in-frame clones here, not all; method: immunoSEQ multiplex PCR. Among about 39,000 clones listed, 65% to 85% were seen once. This specimen was PBMCs, taken around 38 weeks after starting pembrolizumab. Receptor source: an adult with mismatch repair-deficient cancer.

V gene TRBV28 combines with J gene TRBJ2-7, with 9 bases matching TRBD1. The CDR3 runs to 15 residues. V gave up 1 base and J gave up 4 bases; unmatched junction bases: 5. Germline assignment: CDR1 MDHEN and CDR2 SYDVKM. CDR3 sequence: CASSLSGTGRYEQYF. The CDR3 nucleotides read TGTGCCAGCAGTTTATCCGGGACAGGGCGGTACGAGCAGTACTTC.

The rearrangement links TRBV27 to TRBJ1-4; D gene uncertain. The germline V gene has CDR1 MNHEY and CDR2 SMNVEV (reference sequence). V gave up 3 bases and J gave up 0 bases, with 8 bases separating them. The CDR3 loop spans 15 amino acids. CDR3: CASSFSTTTNEKLFF. Here the CDR3 DNA reads TGTGCCAGCAGTTTCTCCACTACAACTAATGAAAAACTGTTTTTT.

The chain links TRBV30 to TRBJ1-5, with D possibly TRBD1 on 6 matching bases. The CDR3 spans 14 residues. The germline V gene has CDR1 GTSNPN and CDR2 SVGIG (reference sequence). V lost 0 bases, J lost 5 bases, and 11 bases lay in between. The CDR3 loop reads CAWSVDSGDQPQHF. The CDR3 nucleotides are TGTGCCTGGAGTGTTGACTCAGGGGATCAGCCCCAGCATTTT.

V and J are TRBV30 and TRBJ2-2; no definite D call. The CDR3 totals 12 residues. V was shortened by 3 bases and J by 6 bases, with 8 bases between the two germline ends. CDR1 is GTSNPN, CDR2 SVGIG, per germline (reference sequence). CDR3 DNA sequence: TGTGCCTGGAGCAGGAAAGCCGGGGAGCTGTTTTTT. Its translation is CAWSRKAGELFF.

This sequence joins TRBV19 and TRBJ2-1; D possibly corresponds to TRBD2 (5 bases). Germline CDR1 reads LNHDA; CDR2 reads SQIVND (reference sequence). The V gene lost 4 bases and the J gene lost 1 base, with 17 bases spanning the gap. The CDR3 is 17 amino acids. CDR3 in amino acids: CASSRYAGEKSYNEQFF. CDR3 coding DNA: TGTGCCAGTAGTAGGTACGCTGGGGAGAAATCCTACAATGAGCAGTTCTTC.

Of note for this clone: A read error is likely, as this CDR3 ends without the conserved phenylalanine or tryptophan. The rearrangement links TRBV6-5 to TRBJ1-2; 8 bases line up with TRBD1. From germline, CDR1 is MNHEY and CDR2 SVGAGI. This CDR3 has 15 residues. V dropped 0 bases and J dropped 5; count of bases not matched to a gene: 5. CDR3 in amino acids: CASSYSQGAWYGYTL. The CDR3 DNA reads as TGTGCCAGCAGTTACTCGCAGGGGGCTTGGTATGGCTACACCCTC.

The genes are TRBV28 and TRBJ2-2, with TRBD2 as a possible D gene (6 bases). The CDR3 spans 17 residues. From germline, CDR1 is MDHEN and CDR2 SYDVKM. V lost 3 bases and J lost 4, with 18 bases in between. In nucleotides, the CDR3 is TGTGCCAGCAGTTTTCTAGGGGAGGTAGCCTTCACCGGGGAGCTGTTTTTT. Its translation is CASSFLGEVAFTGELFF.

The chain combines TRBV29-1 with TRBJ1-1, with 7 bases matching TRBD1. Trimming at V came to 0 bases and at J to 6 bases, leaving 10 bases not matched to a gene. Looked up from germline, CDR1 is SQVTM and CDR2 is ANQGSEA. The CDR3 totals 15 residues. CDR3 loop: CSVEDDRVVDPEAFF. The CDR3 DNA reads as TGCAGCGTTGAAGACGACAGGGTGGTAGACCCTGAAGCTTTCTTT.